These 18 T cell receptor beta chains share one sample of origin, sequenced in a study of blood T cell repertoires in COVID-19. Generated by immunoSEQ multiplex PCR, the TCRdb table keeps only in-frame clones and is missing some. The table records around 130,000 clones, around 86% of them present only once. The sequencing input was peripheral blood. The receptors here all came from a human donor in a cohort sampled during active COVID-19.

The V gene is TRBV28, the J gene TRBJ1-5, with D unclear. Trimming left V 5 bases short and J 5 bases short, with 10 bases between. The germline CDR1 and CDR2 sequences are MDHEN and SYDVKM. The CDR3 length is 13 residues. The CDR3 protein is CASSTPGYQPQHF. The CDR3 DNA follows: TGTGCCAGCAGTACCCCCGGGTATCAGCCCCAGCATTTT.

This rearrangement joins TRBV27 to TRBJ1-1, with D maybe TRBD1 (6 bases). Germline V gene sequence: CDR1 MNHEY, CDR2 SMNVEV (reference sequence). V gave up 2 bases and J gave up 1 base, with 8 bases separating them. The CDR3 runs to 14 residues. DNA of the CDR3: TGTGCCAGCAGTTTACAGGGGTGGAACACTGAAGCTTTCTTT. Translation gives CASSLQGWNTEAFF.

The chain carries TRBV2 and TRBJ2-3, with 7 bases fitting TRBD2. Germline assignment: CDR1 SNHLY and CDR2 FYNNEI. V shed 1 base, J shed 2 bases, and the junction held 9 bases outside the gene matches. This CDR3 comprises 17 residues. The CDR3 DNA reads TGTGCCAGCAGTGAAGAAACAGCGGGGAGCTACACAGATACGCAGTATTTT. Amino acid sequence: CASSEETAGSYTDTQYF.

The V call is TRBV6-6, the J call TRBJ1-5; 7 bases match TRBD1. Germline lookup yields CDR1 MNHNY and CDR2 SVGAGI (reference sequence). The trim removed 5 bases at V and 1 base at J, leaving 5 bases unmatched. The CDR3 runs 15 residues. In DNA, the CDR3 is TGTGCCAGCAGTCACAGGGACAGCAGCAATCAGCCCCAGCATTTT. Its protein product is CASSHRDSSNQPQHF.

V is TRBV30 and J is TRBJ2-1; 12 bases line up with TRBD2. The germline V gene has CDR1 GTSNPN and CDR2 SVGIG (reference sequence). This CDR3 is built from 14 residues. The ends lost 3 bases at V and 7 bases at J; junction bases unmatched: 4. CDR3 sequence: CAWRLAGGWNEQFF. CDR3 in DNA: TGTGCCTGGAGGCTAGCGGGGGGGTGGAATGAGCAGTTCTTC.

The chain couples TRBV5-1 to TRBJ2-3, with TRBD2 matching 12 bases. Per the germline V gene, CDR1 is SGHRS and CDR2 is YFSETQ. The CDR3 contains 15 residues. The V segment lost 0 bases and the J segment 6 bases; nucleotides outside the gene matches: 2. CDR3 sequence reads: CASSLVGLAGDTQYF. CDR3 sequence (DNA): TGCGCCAGCAGCTTGGTTGGACTAGCGGGGGATACGCAGTATTTT.

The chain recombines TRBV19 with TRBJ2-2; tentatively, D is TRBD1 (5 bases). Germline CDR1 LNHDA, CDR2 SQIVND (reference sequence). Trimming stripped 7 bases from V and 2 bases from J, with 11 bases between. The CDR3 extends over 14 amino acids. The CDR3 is CASNRQLNTGELFF. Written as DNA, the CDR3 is TGTGCCAGTAATAGACAGCTTAACACCGGGGAGCTGTTTTTT.

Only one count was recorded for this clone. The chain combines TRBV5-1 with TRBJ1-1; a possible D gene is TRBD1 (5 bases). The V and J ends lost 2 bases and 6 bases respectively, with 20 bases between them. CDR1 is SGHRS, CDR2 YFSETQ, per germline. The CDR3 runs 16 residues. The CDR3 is CASSLGTGSGDAEAFF. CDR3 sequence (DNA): TGCGCCAGCAGCTTAGGGACCGGGAGCGGGGACGCTGAAGCTTTCTTT.

The CDR3 DNA follows: TGTGCCAGCAGCCCCCCTTCAGGGGGCCTTCAGTACTTC. Its translation is CASSPPSGGLQYF. The V call is TRBV5-6, the J call TRBJ2-7, with 8 bases that match TRBD1. The V gene end was trimmed by 4 bases and the J gene end by 10 bases; junction bases not matched to a gene: 10. The germline V gene has CDR1 SGHDT and CDR2 YYEEEE. The CDR3 totals 13 residues.

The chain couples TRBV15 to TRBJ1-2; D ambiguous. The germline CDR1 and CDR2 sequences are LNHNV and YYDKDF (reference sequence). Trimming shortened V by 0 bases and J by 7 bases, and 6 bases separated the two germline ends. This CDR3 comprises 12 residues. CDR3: CATSRDGPGYTF. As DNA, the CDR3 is TGTGCCACCAGCAGAGATGGGCCTGGCTACACCTTC.

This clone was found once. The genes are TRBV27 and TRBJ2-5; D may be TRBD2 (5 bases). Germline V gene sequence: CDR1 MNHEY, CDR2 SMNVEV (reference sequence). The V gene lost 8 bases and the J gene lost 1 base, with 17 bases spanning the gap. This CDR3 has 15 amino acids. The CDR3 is CASGSAGGFQETQYF. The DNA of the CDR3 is TGTGCCAGCGGTTCGGCAGGAGGTTTCCAAGAGACCCAGTACTTC.

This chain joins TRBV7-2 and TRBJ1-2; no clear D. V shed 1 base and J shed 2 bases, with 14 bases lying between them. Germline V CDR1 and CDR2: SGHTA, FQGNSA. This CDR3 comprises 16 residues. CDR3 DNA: TGTGCCAGCAGCTTAGTGAACACAGCTTCCAACTATGGCTACACCTTC. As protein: CASSLVNTASNYGYTF.

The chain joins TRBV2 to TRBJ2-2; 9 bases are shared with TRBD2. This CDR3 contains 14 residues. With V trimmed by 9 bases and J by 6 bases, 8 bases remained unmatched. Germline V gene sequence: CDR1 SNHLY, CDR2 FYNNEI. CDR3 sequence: CASRGLASAGELFF. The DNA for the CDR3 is TGTGCCAGTCGAGGACTAGCGAGTGCCGGGGAGCTGTTTTTT.

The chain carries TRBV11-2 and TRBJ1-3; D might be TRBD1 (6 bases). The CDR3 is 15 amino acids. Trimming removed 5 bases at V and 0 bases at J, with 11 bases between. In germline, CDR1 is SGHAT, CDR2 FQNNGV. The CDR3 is CASSDTGTSGNTIYF. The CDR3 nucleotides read TGTGCCAGCAGCGACACAGGGACCTCTGGAAACACCATATATTTT.

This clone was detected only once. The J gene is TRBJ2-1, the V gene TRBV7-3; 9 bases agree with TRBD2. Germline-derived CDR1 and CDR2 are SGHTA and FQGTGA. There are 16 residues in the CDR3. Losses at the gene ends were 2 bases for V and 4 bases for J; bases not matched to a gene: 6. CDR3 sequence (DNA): TGTGCCAGCAGCTTAGGGCTAGCGGGGAGGTACAATGAGCAGTTCTTC. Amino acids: CASSLGLAGRYNEQFF.

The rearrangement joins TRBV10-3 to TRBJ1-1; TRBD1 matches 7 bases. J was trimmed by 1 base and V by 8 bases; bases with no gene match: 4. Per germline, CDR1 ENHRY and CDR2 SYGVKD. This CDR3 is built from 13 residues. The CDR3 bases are TGTGCCATCGGCGACAGGGAGAACACTGAAGCTTTCTTT. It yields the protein CAIGDRENTEAFF.

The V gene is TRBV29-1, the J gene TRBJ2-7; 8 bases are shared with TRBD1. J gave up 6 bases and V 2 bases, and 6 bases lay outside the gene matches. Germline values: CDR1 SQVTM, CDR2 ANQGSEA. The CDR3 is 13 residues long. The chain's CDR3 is CSVETDRGGEQYF. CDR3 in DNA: TGCAGCGTTGAAACTGACAGGGGTGGCGAGCAGTACTTC.

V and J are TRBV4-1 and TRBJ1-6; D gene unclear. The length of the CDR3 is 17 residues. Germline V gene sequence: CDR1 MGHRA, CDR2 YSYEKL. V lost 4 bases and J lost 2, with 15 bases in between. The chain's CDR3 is CASSRDAGGTYNSPLHF. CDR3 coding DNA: TGCGCCAGCAGCCGCGACGCGGGTGGCACCTATAATTCACCCCTCCACTTT.